A selection of T cell receptor beta chains follows, all from one sample in a study of shared T cell receptors in the human thymus. Sequenced by immunoSEQ multiplex PCR; TCRdb stores in-frame clones only, minus some. This sample has 630,000 or so clones, with approximately 89% found just once. Separately, the same data were catalogued under a study of human thymus T cells.

Material for sequencing was thymocytes. The source is a boy younger than two with a congenital heart defect. The CDR3 runs from the conserved cysteine through the conserved F or W. D genes are given only for firm matches. Size is omitted from some rows. Given values are once, few, many or a class for expanded clones.

cdr3_nt	cdr3_aa	d_call	v_call	clone_size	j_call
TGTGCTAGTGGTTTGGGGGGGAGCGGGCCCAAGGGTCAGCCCCAGCATTTT	CASGLGGSGPKGQPQHF	.	TRBV12-5	.	TRBJ1-5
TGTGCCAGCAGTTTAGAAGGGGTTGGCACAGATACGCAGTATTTT	CASSLEGVGTDTQYF	.	TRBV27	.	TRBJ2-3
TGTGCCAGCAGCTCCTATGCGGGGGCAAGCGTCGACTACGAGACCCAGTACTTC	CASSSYAGASVDYETQYF	.	TRBV7-2	.	TRBJ2-5
TGTGCCAGCAGCTTGGCCGACAGGGGGGACACCGGGGAGCTGTTTTTT	CASSLADRGDTGELFF	TRBD1	TRBV5-6	.	TRBJ2-2
TGTGCCAGCAGCGTAACCCGGGACAGGGGGGAAAAACTGTTTTTT	CASSVTRDRGEKLFF	TRBD1	TRBV6-6	.	TRBJ1-4
TGTGCCAGCAACCCGACAGGGGATAATTCACCCCTCCACTTT	CASNPTGDNSPLHF	TRBD1	TRBV11-2	.	TRBJ1-6
TGTGCCAGCAGTTTACCGTGGACTCACACTGAAGCTTTCTTT	CASSLPWTHTEAFF	.	TRBV28	.	TRBJ1-1
TGCGCCAGCAGCCCAAATCGTTTAGCGGAGAACACCGGGGAGCTGTTTTTT	CASSPNRLAENTGELFF	.	TRBV5-1	.	TRBJ2-2
TGCAGCGTTGAAAAGTGGCAGGGGCCACCCTACGAGCAGTACTTC	CSVEKWQGPPYEQYF	.	TRBV29-1	.	TRBJ2-7
TGTGCCAGCAGCCTGGGGCAGGACGCGAACACTGAAGCTTTCTTT	CASSLGQDANTEAFF	.	TRBV9	.	TRBJ1-1
TGTGCCAGCAGTTACTTGGGGCGTCAGTTCTTC	CASSYLGRQFF	.	TRBV6-5	.	TRBJ2-1
TGCGCCAGCAGCCAAGTTAAGTTAGGGGGGGTCGGGACAGATACGCAGTATTTT	CASSQVKLGGVGTDTQYF	.	TRBV4-3	.	TRBJ2-3
TGCGCCAGCAGCCAGAACCGGGACAGGGGTTCACCCCTCCACTTT	CASSQNRDRGSPLHF	TRBD1	TRBV4-1	.	TRBJ1-6
TGCGCCAGCAGCCCCGTTGTTACCTCACACCGCGAAGCTTTCTTT	CASSPVVTSHREAFF	.	TRBV5-1	.	TRBJ1-1
TGTGCCAGCAATACCAGGGAGGGGACAGATACGCAGTATTTT	CASNTREGTDTQYF	TRBD2	TRBV7-8	.	TRBJ2-3
TGTGCCAGCAGCCGAGAGACAGGGCCGTTGACCTACGAGCAGTACTTC	CASSRETGPLTYEQYF	TRBD1	TRBV4-2	.	TRBJ2-7
TGTGCCAGCAGTTACGCCGGGGGACAGAACAATCAGCCCCAGCATTTT	CASSYAGGQNNQPQHF	TRBD1	TRBV6-6	few	TRBJ1-5
TGTGCCAGCAGTTACTCGCTACCATCCTACGAGCAGTACTTC	CASSYSLPSYEQYF	.	TRBV6-6	.	TRBJ2-7
TGTGCCTGGACACTCAAATCGGGACTGATGAACAATGAGCAGTTCTTC	CAWTLKSGLMNNEQFF	.	TRBV30	.	TRBJ2-1
TGCGCCAGCAGCCAAGGGGACAGGGGGCGCCTCCACGAGCAGTACTTC	CASSQGDRGRLHEQYF	TRBD1	TRBV4-1	.	TRBJ2-7
TGTGCCAGCAGCCAGCGGGGGGCCTTGGAGACCCAGTACTTC	CASSQRGALETQYF	TRBD2	TRBV14	.	TRBJ2-5
TGTGCCAGCAGCCATCAGGGTCCATATGGCTACACCTTC	CASSHQGPYGYTF	.	TRBV28	.	TRBJ1-2
TGTGCCTGGAGTGTAAGGGACCACAGGGATCCCGGGGAGCTGTTTTTT	CAWSVRDHRDPGELFF	.	TRBV30	.	TRBJ2-2
TGTGCCAGCAGCTTAGTTTTAGGGGTGCAAGAGACCCAGTACTTC	CASSLVLGVQETQYF	.	TRBV7-9	.	TRBJ2-5
TGTGCCAGCAGCTTCCAGGGCGTGAACACTGAAGCTTTCTTT	CASSFQGVNTEAFF	.	TRBV7-9	.	TRBJ1-1
TGTGCCAGCAGCCAAGAAGGACGGCTGGGAGGGCCTAACAATGAGCAGTTCTTC	CASSQEGRLGGPNNEQFF	TRBD2	TRBV14	.	TRBJ2-1
TGTGCCAGCATGGCATTTGTTGCGGGGTATTGGACCTACGAGCAGTACTTC	CASMAFVAGYWTYEQYF	.	TRBV2	once	TRBJ2-7
TGCGCCAGCAGCTTGGGGTTAGCGGGAGGGCCAGTTGACAATGAGCAGTTCTTC	CASSLGLAGGPVDNEQFF	TRBD2	TRBV5-1	.	TRBJ2-1
TGCAGCGTCGTGGCTAGCGGGACCTACGAGCAGTACTTC	CSVVASGTYEQYF	TRBD2	TRBV29-1	.	TRBJ2-7
TGTGCCAGCTGGACCAGGACTAGCGGCCAAGAGACCCAGTACTTC	CASWTRTSGQETQYF	TRBD2	TRBV2	.	TRBJ2-5
TGTGCCTGGAGTGTCCCCGGGGTAGGAGATAATTCACCCCTCCACTTT	CAWSVPGVGDNSPLHF	.	TRBV30	.	TRBJ1-6
TGTGCCAGCTCCCGAGGGACAGGGGGAACAGATACGCAGTATTTT	CASSRGTGGTDTQYF	TRBD1	TRBV18	once	TRBJ2-3
TGTGCCAGCAGCAAAGCGGATGGAGGGAGGGCCTACGAGCAGTACTTC	CASSKADGGRAYEQYF	.	TRBV21-1	.	TRBJ2-7
TGTGCCAGCAGCAAAACGCGTAAAATAGGGGGATTGTCCTACAATGAGCAGTTCTTC	CASSKTRKIGGLSYNEQFF	.	TRBV13	.	TRBJ2-1
TGCGCCAGCAGCCGGGCCAAGTCGGGAACCCGGGGGGGCTACACCTTC	CASSRAKSGTRGGYTF	.	TRBV5-1	.	TRBJ1-2
TGCGCCAGCAGCCAAGTGGAAGGGGCCAATGGCTACACCTTC	CASSQVEGANGYTF	.	TRBV4-3	.	TRBJ1-2
TGTGCCATCAGTGAGCCGAGGACTAGCGGGAAAGAGCAGTTCTTC	CAISEPRTSGKEQFF	TRBD2	TRBV10-3	.	TRBJ2-1
TGTGCCAGCAGCTTGAGCCTCTATGGCTACACCTTC	CASSLSLYGYTF	.	TRBV11-2	.	TRBJ1-2
TGCGCCAGCAGCTTGGATGCCGGGACTAGCCGGTTGAGAGGCTCCTACAATGAGCAGTTCTTC	CASSLDAGTSRLRGSYNEQFF	TRBD2	TRBV5-1	.	TRBJ2-1
TGCGCCAGCAGCCACCCCTGGGGGGATGAGCAGTTCTTC	CASSHPWGDEQFF	.	TRBV4-3	.	TRBJ2-1
TGTGCCAGCAGTCAACCGGGACTAGCGGTCGTTGAACAGTACTTC	CASSQPGLAVVEQYF	TRBD2	TRBV27	.	TRBJ2-7
TGTGCCAGTAGTATAGATCCGGCAGGACAGGGCGCTGAAGCTTTCTTT	CASSIDPAGQGAEAFF	TRBD1	TRBV19	.	TRBJ1-1
TGTGCCTGGATTGGTACAGGGAGCTCTGGGGCCAACGTCCTGACTTTC	CAWIGTGSSGANVLTF	.	TRBV30	.	TRBJ2-6
TGCGCCAGCAGCCCGGCAGAAGACAGGGGCCGGTCCTACAATGAGCAGTTCTTC	CASSPAEDRGRSYNEQFF	TRBD1	TRBV5-1	.	TRBJ2-1
TGTGCCAGCAGTTTAACCAGCGGGGGGGCGGGAGAGACCCAGTACTTC	CASSLTSGGAGETQYF	TRBD2	TRBV27	once	TRBJ2-5
TGTGCCAGCACCTCATGGACAGTTGAAGCTTTCTTT	CASTSWTVEAFF	.	TRBV28	.	TRBJ1-1